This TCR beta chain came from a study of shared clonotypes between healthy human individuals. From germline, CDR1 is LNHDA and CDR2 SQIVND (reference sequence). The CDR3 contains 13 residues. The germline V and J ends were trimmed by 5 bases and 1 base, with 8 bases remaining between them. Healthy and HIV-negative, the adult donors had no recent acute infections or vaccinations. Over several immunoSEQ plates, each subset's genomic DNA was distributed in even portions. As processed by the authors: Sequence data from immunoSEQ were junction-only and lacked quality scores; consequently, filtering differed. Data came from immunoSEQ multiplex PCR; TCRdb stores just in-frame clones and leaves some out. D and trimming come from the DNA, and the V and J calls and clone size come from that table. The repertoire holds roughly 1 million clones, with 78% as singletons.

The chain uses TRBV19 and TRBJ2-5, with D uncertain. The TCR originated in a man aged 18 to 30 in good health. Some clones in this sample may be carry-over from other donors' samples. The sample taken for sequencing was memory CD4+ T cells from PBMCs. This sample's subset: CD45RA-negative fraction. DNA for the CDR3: TGTGCCAGTAGTGGGGTCAGCCAAGAGACCCAGTACTTC. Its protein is CASSGVSQETQYF. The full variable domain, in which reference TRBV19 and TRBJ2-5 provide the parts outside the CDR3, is DGGITQSPKYLFRKEGQNVTLSCEQNLNHDAMYWYRQDPGQGLRLIYYSQIVNDFQKGDIAEGYSVSREKKESFPLTVTSAQKNPTAFYLCASSGVSQETQYFGPGTRLLVL.